This T cell receptor (beta chain) was observed in a study of blood T cell repertoires in COVID-19. Study background: The samples span acute and convalescent COVID-19 from the United States, Italy and Spain. Nucleic acid was either cDNA or gDNA, and it came from T cells, B-cell-depleted T cells, or PBMCs.

Authors' processing steps: The assay estimated nucleated cells by amplifying reference gene primers. Assay: immunoSEQ multiplex PCR; the TCRdb copy retains only in-frame clones and omits some. Clone size and V and J calls were adopted from that table, with D and trimming inferred from the DNA. The table records about 70,000 clones, roughly 91% of them present only once. The V gene lost 3 bases and the J gene lost 6 bases, with 5 bases spanning the gap. Germline CDR1 and CDR2: KGHDR and SFDVKD. This CDR3 spans 12 amino acids. The clonotype originates from a woman in her late teens or twenties with acute or convalescent COVID-19. Sequencing was done on a sample of peripheral blood. V and J are TRBV24-1 and TRBJ1-5; perhaps TRBD1 as D (5 bases). The CDR3 DNA is TGTGCCACCAGTGATACAGGTCAGCCCCAGCATTTT. Protein product: CATSDTGQPQHF.